A single sample is the source of the 10 T cell receptor beta chains below, sequenced in a study of identical twins. TCRdb fed the 5' RACE reads into MiXCR, producing one record per CDR3 protein. The sample contains about 890,000 distinct CDR3 sequences, around an eighth of which appear only once. Separately, the same data were catalogued under a study of yellow fever vaccine responses in identical twins.

Material for sequencing was PBMCs. These TCRs come from a young woman in good health.

V gene TRBV5-1 combines with J gene TRBJ2-1; 13 positions match TRBD2. Germline CDR1 reads SGHRS; CDR2 reads YFSETQ. The CDR3 runs to 20 residues. The V gene end was trimmed by 3 bases and the J gene end by 0 bases; junction bases not matched to a gene: 12. For the CDR3, the DNA is TGCGCCAGCAGCTCAACCGTCCCGGGACTAGCGGGAAGCTCCTACAATGAGCAGTTCTTC. It encodes CASSSTVPGLAGSSYNEQFF.

Only a few counts were recorded for this clonotype. The J gene is TRBJ2-2, the V gene TRBV7-9, with 11 bases fitting TRBD2. The CDR3 has 16 amino acids. Germline-derived CDR1 and CDR2 are SEHNR and FQNEAQ (reference sequence). V trimming: 5 bases; J trimming: 2 bases; junction bases outside the gene matches: 4. DNA for the CDR3: TGTGCCAGCAGCCCACTAGCGGGGGACAACACCGGGGAGCTGTTTTTT. Its protein product is CASSPLAGDNTGELFF.

The CDR3 region is CASSLETSGGPYNEQFF. The CDR3 DNA reads as TGCGCCAGCAGCTTGGAGACTAGCGGGGGTCCCTACAATGAGCAGTTCTTC. V gene TRBV5-1 combines with J gene TRBJ2-1, with 12 bases matching TRBD2. This CDR3 is built from 17 residues. V trimming: 0 bases; J trimming: 2 bases; junction bases outside the gene matches: 3. Germline V CDR1 and CDR2: SGHRS, YFSETQ.

The chain links TRBV6-5 to TRBJ2-5; 8 positions match TRBD1. CDR3 length: 16 residues. Losses at the gene ends were 0 bases for V and 2 bases for J; bases not matched to a gene: 5. Germline V gene sequence: CDR1 MNHEY, CDR2 SVGAGI. The CDR3 region has the DNA TGTGCCAGCAGTTACTCAGGGACAGGAATACAAGAGACCCAGTACTTC. Translated: CASSYSGTGIQETQYF.

This clonotype was seen repeatedly, ten times or more. The chain uses TRBV7-9 and TRBJ2-3, with 14 bases fitting TRBD2. Germline trimming cut 5 bases from V and 5 bases from J; bases unmatched to any gene: 6. The CDR3 consists of 16 residues. The germline gives CDR1 SEHNR, CDR2 FQNEAQ (reference sequence). The CDR3 nucleotides read TGTGCCAGCAGCCTCACGACTAGCGGGAGGGGAGATACGCAGTATTTT. Protein product: CASSLTTSGRGDTQYF.

The chain joins TRBV6-4 to TRBJ2-1; D tentatively fits TRBD1 or TRBD2 (5 bases each). The CDR3 extends over 13 amino acids. Germline values: CDR1 MRHNA, CDR2 SNTAGT. V lost 5 bases, J lost 8 bases, and 13 bases lay in between. The CDR3, as DNA: TGTGCCAGCAGTCAATCCGGGACCCATGAGCAGTTCTTC. Translation gives CASSQSGTHEQFF.

The V and J genes are TRBV20-1 and TRBJ2-1; D ambiguous. Germline V gene sequence: CDR1 DFQATT, CDR2 SNEGSKA (reference sequence). The V gene lost 2 bases and the J gene lost 8 bases, with 10 bases spanning the gap. The CDR3 loop spans 12 amino acids. This chain's CDR3 is CSARYAADEQFF. DNA for the CDR3: TGCAGTGCTAGATACGCGGCCGATGAGCAGTTCTTC.

The chain uses TRBV5-1 and TRBJ2-5, with D perhaps being TRBD1 or TRBD2 (5 bases each). Germline loops: CDR1 SGHRS, CDR2 YFSETQ. This CDR3 comprises 16 residues. Trimming shortened V by 1 base and J by 5 bases, and 18 bases separated the two germline ends. CDR3 sequence (DNA): TGCGCCAGCAGCTTGATGTCAGGGAGTATGGCGGAGACCCAGTACTTC. Its protein is CASSLMSGSMAETQYF.

This clonotype occurred a few times. The chain recombines TRBV11-2 with TRBJ2-2; 7 bases match TRBD1. The germline CDR1 and CDR2 sequences are SGHAT and FQNNGV. The CDR3 runs to 15 residues. V shed 5 bases, J shed 2 bases, and the junction held 5 bases outside the gene matches. The CDR3 region is CASSTYRGNTGELFF. Here the CDR3 DNA reads TGTGCCAGCAGCACATACAGGGGAAACACCGGGGAGCTGTTTTTT.

The chain carries TRBV7-9 and TRBJ1-2, with D possibly being TRBD1 (6 bases). From germline, CDR1 is SEHNR and CDR2 FQNEAQ (reference sequence). CDR3 size: 12 residues. V lost 1 base and J lost 8, with 8 bases in between. The CDR3 nucleotides read TGTGCCAGCAGCTTAGGACAGGTCGGCTACACCTTC. It codes for CASSLGQVGYTF.